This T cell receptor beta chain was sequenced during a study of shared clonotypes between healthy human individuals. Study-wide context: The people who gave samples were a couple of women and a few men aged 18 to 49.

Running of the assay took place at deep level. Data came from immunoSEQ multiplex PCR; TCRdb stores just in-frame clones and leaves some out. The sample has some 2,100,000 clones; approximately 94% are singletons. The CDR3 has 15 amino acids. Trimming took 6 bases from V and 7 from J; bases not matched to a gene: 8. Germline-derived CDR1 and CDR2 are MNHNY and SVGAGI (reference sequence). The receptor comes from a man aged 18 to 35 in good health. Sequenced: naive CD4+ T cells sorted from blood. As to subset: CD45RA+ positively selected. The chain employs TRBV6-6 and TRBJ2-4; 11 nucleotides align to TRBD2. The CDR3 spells CASSNSGGASNIQYF. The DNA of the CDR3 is TGTGCCAGCAGCAATAGCGGGGGGGCCTCGAACATTCAGTACTTC.